The present T cell receptor (beta chain) was sequenced within a study of T cell changes during pregnancy in multiple sclerosis. Clones were read by immunoSEQ multiplex PCR, and TCRdb kept only the in-frame ones, dropping some. The sample includes about 55,000 clones, 94% seen only once; the top ten take approximately 3.5%. Germline V gene sequence: CDR1 SGHAT, CDR2 FQNNGV. V was pared by 5 bases and J by 0 bases, with 6 bases of the junction left unmatched. The CDR3 spans 15 residues. The sample was CD8+ T cells from peripheral blood mononuclear cells, taken in the third trimester of pregnancy. This clonotype was sampled from a female donor with multiple sclerosis, enrolled in a pregnancy study. This chain links TRBV11-2 with TRBJ1-1, with TRBD1 matching over 7 bases. CDR3 amino acids: CASSPPGQLNTEAFF. In DNA, the CDR3 is TGTGCCAGCAGCCCTCCGGGACAGCTGAACACTGAAGCTTTCTTT. Together with reference TRBV11-2 and TRBJ1-1, the CDR3 gives the full variable domain: EAGVAQSPRYKIIEKRQSVAFWCNPISGHATLYWYQQILGQGPKLLIQFQNNGVVDDSQLPKDRFSAERLKGVDSTLKIQPAKLEDSAVYLCASSPPGQLNTEAFFGQGTRLTVV.